This is a list of T cell receptor beta chains from one sample in a study of neurological immune-mediated disorders. From the 5' RACE reads, TCRdb called clonotypes with MiXCR, one entry per CDR3 protein. Among 50,000 to 60,000 distinct CDR3 sequences listed, about 15% were seen once. Sequenced input: PBMCs. These receptors originate from a man in his sixties in good health. The CDR3 runs from the conserved cysteine through the conserved F or W. Each record gives: V gene, J gene, CDR3 protein.

v_gene: TRBV7-3; j_gene: TRBJ2-3; CDR3aa: CASSLRVSGTTDTQYF
v_gene: TRBV7-2; j_gene: TRBJ1-5; CDR3aa: CASSLGPLAQHF
v_gene: TRBV7-2; j_gene: TRBJ2-1; CDR3aa: CASSFGGAYNEQFF
v_gene: TRBV29-1; j_gene: TRBJ2-3; CDR3aa: CSVVGGTQVDTQYF
v_gene: TRBV15; j_gene: TRBJ1-6; CDR3aa: CATSGQSSYNSPLHF
v_gene: TRBV27; j_gene: TRBJ2-3; CDR3aa: CASSFGRGTDTQYF
v_gene: TRBV9; j_gene: TRBJ2-2; CDR3aa: CASSVELAGRVGNTGELFF
v_gene: TRBV7-2; j_gene: TRBJ1-4; CDR3aa: CASSLERRPNEKLFF
v_gene: TRBV5-5; j_gene: TRBJ1-2; CDR3aa: CASSPDSPYGYTF
v_gene: TRBV6-2/TRBV6-3; j_gene: TRBJ2-3; CDR3aa: CASTQMGTQYF
v_gene: TRBV5-6; j_gene: TRBJ2-7; CDR3aa: CASSSKGPRTSGYSYEQYF
v_gene: TRBV5-6; j_gene: TRBJ2-2; CDR3aa: CASRRLDTGELFF
v_gene: TRBV28; j_gene: TRBJ2-3; CDR3aa: CASSFYPGADTQYF
v_gene: TRBV28; j_gene: TRBJ1-3; CDR3aa: CASWGRFVSGNTIYF
v_gene: TRBV18; j_gene: TRBJ2-7; CDR3aa: CASSPPGLPTYEQYF
v_gene: TRBV6-1; j_gene: TRBJ2-3; CDR3aa: CASSPGGLAGDTQYF
v_gene: TRBV7-8; j_gene: TRBJ2-3; CDR3aa: CASSSDLGASQYF
v_gene: TRBV28; j_gene: TRBJ1-6; CDR3aa: CASSSGQEDSPLHF
v_gene: TRBV7-2; j_gene: TRBJ1-3; CDR3aa: CASSLGGGRDFSGNTIYF
v_gene: TRBV7-2; j_gene: TRBJ2-7; CDR3aa: CASSSWRSYEQYF
v_gene: TRBV3-1; j_gene: TRBJ2-1; CDR3aa: CASSQDNARRVSPYNEQFF
v_gene: TRBV5-1; j_gene: TRBJ2-7; CDR3aa: CASSKGDSYEQYF
v_gene: TRBV28; j_gene: TRBJ1-1; CDR3aa: CASSVRLEAFF
v_gene: TRBV6-6; j_gene: TRBJ1-6; CDR3aa: CASNGGNGNSPLHF
v_gene: TRBV7-2; j_gene: TRBJ2-1; CDR3aa: CASCRGSSYNEQFF
v_gene: TRBV5-1; j_gene: TRBJ1-2; CDR3aa: CASSFTSSNYGYTF
v_gene: TRBV28; j_gene: TRBJ2-5; CDR3aa: CASSLRAGGETQYF